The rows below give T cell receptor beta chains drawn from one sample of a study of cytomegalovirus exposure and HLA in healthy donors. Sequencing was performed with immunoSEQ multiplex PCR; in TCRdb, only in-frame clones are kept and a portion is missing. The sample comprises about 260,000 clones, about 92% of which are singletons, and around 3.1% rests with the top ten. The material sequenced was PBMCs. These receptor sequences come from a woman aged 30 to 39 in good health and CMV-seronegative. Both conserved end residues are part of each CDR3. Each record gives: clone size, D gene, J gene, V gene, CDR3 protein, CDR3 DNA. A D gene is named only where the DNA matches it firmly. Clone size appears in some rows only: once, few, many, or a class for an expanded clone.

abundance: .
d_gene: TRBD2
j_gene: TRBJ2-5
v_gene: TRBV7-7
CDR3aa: CASSPGLAGGETQYF
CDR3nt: TGTGCCAGCAGCCCGGGACTAGCGGGAGGGGAGACCCAGTACTTC

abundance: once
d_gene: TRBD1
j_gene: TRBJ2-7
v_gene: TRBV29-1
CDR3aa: CSVVPATGEYSYEQYF
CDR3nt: TGCAGCGTCGTCCCCGCGACAGGGGAATACTCCTACGAGCAGTACTTC

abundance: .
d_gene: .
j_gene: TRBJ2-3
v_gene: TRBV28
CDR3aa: CASSSRPGVGTDTQYF
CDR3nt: TGTGCCAGCAGTTCCCGACCGGGGGTCGGCACAGATACGCAGTATTTT

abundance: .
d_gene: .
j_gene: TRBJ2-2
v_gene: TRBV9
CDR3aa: CASSPHPSGHITGELFF
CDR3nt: TGTGCCAGCAGCCCACACCCCTCCGGACACATCACCGGGGAGCTGTTTTTT

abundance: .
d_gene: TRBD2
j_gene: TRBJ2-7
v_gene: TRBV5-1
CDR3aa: CASSQGTSGAYEQYF
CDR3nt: TGCGCCAGCAGCCAAGGGACTAGCGGGGCCTACGAGCAGTACTTC

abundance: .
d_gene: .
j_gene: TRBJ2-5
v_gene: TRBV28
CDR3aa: CASSISHGRRQETQYF
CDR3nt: TGTGCCAGCAGTATAAGTCATGGGAGGCGGCAAGAGACCCAGTACTTC

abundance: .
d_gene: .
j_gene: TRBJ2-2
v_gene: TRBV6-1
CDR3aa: CASSELTGPTGELFF
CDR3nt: TGTGCCAGCAGTGAACTGACGGGGCCCACCGGGGAGCTGTTTTTT

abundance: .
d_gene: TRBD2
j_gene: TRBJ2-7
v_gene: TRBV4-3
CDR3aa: CASSQARLAGHEQYF
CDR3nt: TGCGCCAGCAGCCAAGCTCGACTAGCGGGCCACGAGCAGTACTTC

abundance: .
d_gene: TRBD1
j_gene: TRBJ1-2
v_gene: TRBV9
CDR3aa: CASSMPGQSGYGYTF
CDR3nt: TGTGCCAGCAGCATGCCGGGACAGTCAGGATATGGCTACACCTTC

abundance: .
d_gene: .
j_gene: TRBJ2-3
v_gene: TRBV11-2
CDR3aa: CASSLGEDLHTDTQYF
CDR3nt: TGTGCCAGCAGCTTAGGAGAAGACTTACACACAGATACGCAGTATTTT

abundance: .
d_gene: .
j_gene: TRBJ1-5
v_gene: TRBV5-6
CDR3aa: CASSFGYNQPQHF
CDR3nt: TGTGCCAGCAGCTTCGGTTACAATCAGCCCCAGCATTTT

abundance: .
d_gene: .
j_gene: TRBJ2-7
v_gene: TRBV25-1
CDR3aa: CATLQGYEQYF
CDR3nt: TGTGCCACCCTACAGGGTTACGAGCAGTACTTC

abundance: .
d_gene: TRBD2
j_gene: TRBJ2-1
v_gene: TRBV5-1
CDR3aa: CASSLQASGRGNEQFF
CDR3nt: TGCGCCAGCAGCTTGCAGGCTAGCGGGAGGGGAAACGAGCAGTTCTTC

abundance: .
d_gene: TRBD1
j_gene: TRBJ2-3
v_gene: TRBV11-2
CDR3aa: CASSLNRGGADTQYF
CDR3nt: TGTGCCAGCAGCCTAAACAGGGGTGGAGCAGATACGCAGTATTTT

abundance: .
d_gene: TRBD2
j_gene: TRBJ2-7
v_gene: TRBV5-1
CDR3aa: CASRTAGVGSYEQYF
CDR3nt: TGCGCCAGCAGAACCGCGGGGGTCGGTAGCTACGAGCAGTACTTC

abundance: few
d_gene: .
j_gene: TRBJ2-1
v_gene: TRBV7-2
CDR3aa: CASSFIAKAYNEQFF
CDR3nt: TGTGCCAGCAGCTTTATCGCGAAGGCCTACAATGAGCAGTTCTTC

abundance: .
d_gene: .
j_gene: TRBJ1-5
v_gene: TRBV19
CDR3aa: CASSISTSFYQPQHF
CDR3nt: TGTGCCAGTAGTATTTCCACCAGTTTTTATCAGCCCCAGCATTTT

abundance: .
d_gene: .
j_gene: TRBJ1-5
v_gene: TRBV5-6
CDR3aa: CASSLFGEILQPQHF
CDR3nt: TGTGCCAGCAGCTTGTTTGGGGAAATCTTGCAGCCCCAGCATTTT

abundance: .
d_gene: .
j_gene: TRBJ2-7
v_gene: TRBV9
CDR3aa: CASSVGAGRYEQYF
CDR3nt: TGTGCCAGCAGCGTAGGGGCAGGGAGGTACGAGCAGTACTTC

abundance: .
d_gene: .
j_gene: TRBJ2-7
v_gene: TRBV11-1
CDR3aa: CASSLTGHFYEQYF
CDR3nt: TGTGCCAGCAGCTTAACGGGACACTTCTACGAGCAGTACTTC

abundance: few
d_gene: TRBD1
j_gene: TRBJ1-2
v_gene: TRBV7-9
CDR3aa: CASSSGQGVYGYTF
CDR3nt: TGTGCCAGCAGCTCCGGACAGGGGGTCTATGGCTACACCTTC

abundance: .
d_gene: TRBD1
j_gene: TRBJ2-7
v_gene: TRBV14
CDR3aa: CASRTGSRGELYYYEQYF
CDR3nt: TGTGCCAGCAGGACAGGGAGTAGAGGCGAACTGTATTACTACGAGCAGTACTTC

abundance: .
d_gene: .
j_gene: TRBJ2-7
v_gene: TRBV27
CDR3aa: CASSELRGKAFEQYF
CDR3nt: TGTGCCAGCAGTGAGCTGAGAGGGAAAGCGTTTGAGCAGTACTTC

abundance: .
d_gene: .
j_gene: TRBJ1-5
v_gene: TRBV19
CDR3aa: CASKVPGDQPQHF
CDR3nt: TGTGCCAGTAAGGTTCCGGGAGATCAGCCCCAGCATTTT

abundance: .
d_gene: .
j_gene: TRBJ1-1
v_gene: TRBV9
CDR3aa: CASSRRFYTEAFF
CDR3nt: TGTGCCAGCAGCCGGCGTTTTTACACTGAAGCTTTCTTT

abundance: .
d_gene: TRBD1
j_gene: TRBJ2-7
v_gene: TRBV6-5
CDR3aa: CASRPSGQSSYEQYF
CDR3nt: TGTGCCAGCAGGCCTTCGGGACAGAGCTCCTACGAGCAGTACTTC

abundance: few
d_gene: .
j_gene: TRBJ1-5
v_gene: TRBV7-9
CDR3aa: CASSLNNQPQHF
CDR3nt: TGTGCCAGCAGCCTCAACAATCAGCCCCAGCATTTT

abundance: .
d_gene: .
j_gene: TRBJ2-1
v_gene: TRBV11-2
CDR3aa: CASNRAGTPLWNEQFF
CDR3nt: TGTGCCAGCAACAGGGCGGGGACACCTCTTTGGAATGAGCAGTTCTTC

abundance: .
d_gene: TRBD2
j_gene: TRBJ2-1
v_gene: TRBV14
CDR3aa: CASSKTSGTYNEQFF
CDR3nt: TGTGCCAGCAGCAAAACTAGCGGGACCTACAATGAGCAGTTCTTC

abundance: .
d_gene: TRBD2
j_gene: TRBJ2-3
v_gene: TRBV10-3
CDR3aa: CAISAGTSGPDTQYF
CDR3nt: TGTGCCATCAGTGCCGGGACTAGCGGGCCGGATACGCAGTATTTT

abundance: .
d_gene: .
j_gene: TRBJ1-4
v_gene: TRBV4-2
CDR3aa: CASSPGPSGEKLFF
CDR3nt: TGTGCCAGCAGCCCCGGGCCGAGTGGTGAAAAACTGTTTTTT

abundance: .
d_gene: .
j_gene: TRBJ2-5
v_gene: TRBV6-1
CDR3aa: CASRAPGPQETQYF
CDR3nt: TGTGCCAGCAGGGCACCGGGCCCCCAAGAGACCCAGTACTTC

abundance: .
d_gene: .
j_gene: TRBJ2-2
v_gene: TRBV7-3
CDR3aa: CASSPINTGELFF
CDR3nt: TGTGCCAGCAGCCCAATCAACACCGGGGAGCTGTTTTTT

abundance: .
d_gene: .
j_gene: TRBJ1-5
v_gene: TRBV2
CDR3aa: CASRPWDGNQPQHF
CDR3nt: TGTGCCAGCAGGCCCTGGGACGGGAATCAGCCCCAGCATTTT

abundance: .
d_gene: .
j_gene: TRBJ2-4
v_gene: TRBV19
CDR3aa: CASSISPGGQYF
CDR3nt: TGTGCCAGTAGTATAAGCCCGGGGGGCCAATACTTC

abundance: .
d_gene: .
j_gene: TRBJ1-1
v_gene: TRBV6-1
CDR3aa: CASRTTGAGTEAFF
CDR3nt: TGTGCCAGCAGGACAACGGGAGCGGGCACTGAAGCTTTCTTT

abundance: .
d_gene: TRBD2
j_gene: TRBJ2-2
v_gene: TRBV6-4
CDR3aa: CASSLLAGVGTGELFF
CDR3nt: TGTGCCAGCAGCCTACTAGCGGGAGTAGGTACCGGGGAGCTGTTTTTT

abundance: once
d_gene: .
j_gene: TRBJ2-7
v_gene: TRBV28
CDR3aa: CASSPPGNYEQYF
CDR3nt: TGTGCCAGCAGTCCACCGGGGAACTACGAGCAGTACTTC

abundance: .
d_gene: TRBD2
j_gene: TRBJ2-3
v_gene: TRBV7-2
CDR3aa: CASSFSPGGGRGSADTQYF
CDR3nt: TGTGCCAGCAGCTTTTCCCCCGGGGGCGGGAGGGGGTCCGCCGATACGCAGTATTTT

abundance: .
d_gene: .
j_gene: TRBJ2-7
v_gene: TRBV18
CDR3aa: CASSLTAYEQYF
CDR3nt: TGTGCCAGCTCACTTACAGCGTACGAGCAGTACTTC

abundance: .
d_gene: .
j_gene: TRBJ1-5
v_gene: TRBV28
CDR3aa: CASSLEGRDLHF
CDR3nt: TGTGCCAGCAGCTTAGAGGGGAGGGACCTGCATTTT

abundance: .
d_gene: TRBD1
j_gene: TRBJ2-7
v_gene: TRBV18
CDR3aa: CASSQSPTGDYEQYF
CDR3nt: TGTGCCAGCTCACAAAGCCCGACAGGGGACTACGAGCAGTACTTC

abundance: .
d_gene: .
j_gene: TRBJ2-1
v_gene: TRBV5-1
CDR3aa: CASSGGGDEQFF
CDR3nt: TGCGCCAGCAGCGGCGGTGGGGATGAGCAGTTCTTC

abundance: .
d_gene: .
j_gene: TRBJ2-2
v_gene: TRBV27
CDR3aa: CASSLRGPTGELFF
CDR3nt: TGTGCCAGCAGTTTGCGGGGGCCCACCGGGGAGCTGTTTTTT

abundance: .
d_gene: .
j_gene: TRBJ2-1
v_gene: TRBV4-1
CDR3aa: CASSQVDGSYNEQFF
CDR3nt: TGCGCCAGCAGCCAAGTGGACGGCTCCTACAATGAGCAGTTCTTC

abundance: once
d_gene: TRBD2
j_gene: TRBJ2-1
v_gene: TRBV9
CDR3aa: CASRPGAGGYNEQFF
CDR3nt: TGTGCCAGCCGTCCAGGTGCGGGAGGGTACAATGAGCAGTTCTTC

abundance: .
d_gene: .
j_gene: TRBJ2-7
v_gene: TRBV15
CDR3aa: CATSRDRGGSYEQYF
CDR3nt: TGTGCCACCAGCAGAGATCGAGGAGGGTCCTACGAGCAGTACTTC

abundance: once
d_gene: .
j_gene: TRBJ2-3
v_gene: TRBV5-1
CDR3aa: CASSPGPSTDTQYF
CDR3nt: TGCGCCAGCAGCCCCGGCCCTAGCACAGATACGCAGTATTTT

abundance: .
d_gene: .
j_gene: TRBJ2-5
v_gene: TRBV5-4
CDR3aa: CASSPGTQVGETQYF
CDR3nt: TGTGCCAGCAGCCCCGGGACTCAGGTGGGAGAGACCCAGTACTTC

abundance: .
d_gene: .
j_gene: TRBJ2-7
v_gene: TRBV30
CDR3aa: CAWSSGHFYEQYF
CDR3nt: TGTGCCTGGAGTTCGGGACACTTCTACGAGCAGTACTTC

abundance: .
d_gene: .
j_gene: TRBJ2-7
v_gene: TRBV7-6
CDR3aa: CASSPQDGTYEQYF
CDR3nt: TGTGCCAGCAGCCCTCAGGACGGGACCTACGAGCAGTACTTC

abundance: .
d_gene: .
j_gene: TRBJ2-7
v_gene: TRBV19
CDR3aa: CASSIGWRDYEQYF
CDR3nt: TGTGCCAGTAGTATCGGATGGCGGGACTACGAGCAGTACTTC

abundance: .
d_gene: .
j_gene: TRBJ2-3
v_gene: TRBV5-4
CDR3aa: CASSRLTVDTDTQYF
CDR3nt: TGTGCCAGCAGCCGCCTAACAGTAGACACAGATACGCAGTATTTT